The rows below give T cell receptor beta chains drawn from one sample of a study of blood T cell repertoires in COVID-19. Assay: immunoSEQ multiplex PCR; the TCRdb copy retains only in-frame clones and omits some. This sample has 250,000 to 300,000 clones, with roughly 86% found just once. Material for sequencing was peripheral blood. The receptors come from a woman in her thirties with COVID-19, enrolled during active disease. Both conserved end residues are part of each CDR3. A D gene is named only where the DNA matches it firmly.

j_gene	d_gene	v_gene	CDR3aa
TRBJ2-7	TRBD1	TRBV24-1	CATSDLQQAHQGAYEQYF
TRBJ2-5	TRBD2	TRBV9	CASSVSGGGAAETQYF
TRBJ1-4	.	TRBV7-9	CASSGGVEKLFF
TRBJ2-7	.	TRBV5-6	CASSSGPYEQYF
TRBJ1-1	.	TRBV11-2	CASSLEGGLSAFF
TRBJ2-3	TRBD2	TRBV24-1	CATGLASTDTQYF
TRBJ1-4	.	TRBV29-1	CSARGGGNEKLFF
TRBJ2-7	.	TRBV4-1	CASSPQGNYEQYF
TRBJ1-2	.	TRBV12-5	CASGPRDGTNYGYTF
TRBJ2-2	TRBD1	TRBV7-9	CASSSDREDARRGLFF
TRBJ2-3	.	TRBV5-1	CASSLESGGTQYF
TRBJ2-2	.	TRBV3-1/TRBV3-2	CASSRVVPPNTGELFF
TRBJ1-5	.	TRBV19	CASSIREGNQPQHF
TRBJ2-4	.	TRBV5-1	CASAPGTLGHIQYF
TRBJ2-7	.	TRBV11-2	CASSFGQLSYEQYF
TRBJ1-2	.	TRBV14	CASSQDLAGPDGYTF
TRBJ2-3	.	TRBV5-1	CASSLWTSAKDTQYF
TRBJ1-5	.	TRBV12-3/TRBV12-4	CASTVHGQPQHF
TRBJ1-1	.	TRBV27	CASSFPGQNLAFF
TRBJ1-2	TRBD1	TRBV20-1	CSARGGSGYTF
TRBJ1-4	.	TRBV6-5	CASSPRAGEKLFF
TRBJ1-2	TRBD1	TRBV7-2	CASSLPRDRGGYGYTF
TRBJ1-1	.	TRBV18	CASSPPNQGLNPEAFF
TRBJ2-5	.	TRBV5-8	CASSLSRDSETRETQYF
TRBJ1-1	.	TRBV7-9	CASSPGGAFF